The TCR beta chain under discussion was sequenced for a study of T cells in Graves' hyperthyroidism and ophthalmopathy. Trimming left V 6 bases short and J 2 bases short, with 14 bases between. This CDR3 is built from 14 residues. Germline values: CDR1 MNHNS, CDR2 SASEGT. Amplified TCR beta CDR3 regions came from RNA transcripts. First-round RT-PCR of the TCR CDR3 relied on the HTBI primer set. TCRdb independently ran MiXCR on the multiplex PCR reads; one entry per CDR3 protein. Among more than 450,000 distinct CDR3 sequences listed, approximately 15% were seen once. The chain employs TRBV6-1 and TRBJ2-7; D is undetermined. The sequenced sample consisted of blood. The receptor was isolated from a woman in her forties with Graves' hyperthyroidism. As DNA, the CDR3 is TGTGCCAGCAGGAAGGGCCTCGCTGCCTACGAGCAGTACTTC. As protein: CASRKGLAAYEQYF.